What follows is one TCR beta chain and its context. Generated by immunoSEQ multiplex PCR, the TCRdb table keeps only in-frame clones and is missing some. The sample holds around 240,000 clones, roughly 83% seen once. The sample comes from a study of blood T cell repertoires in COVID-19. J lost 2 bases, V lost 3 bases, and 10 bases had no gene match. In germline, CDR1 is SQVTM, CDR2 ANQGSEA. This CDR3 contains 16 residues. The receptor was derived from a woman aged 45-65 years who had recovered from COVID-19. The chain carries TRBV29-1 and TRBJ2-1; TRBD2 agrees at 7 bases. Sequenced input: PBMCs or T cells enriched from blood (not recorded which). CDR3 sequence (DNA): TGCAGCGTTGAGACGGTAGCGGGTGCCACCTACAATGAGCAGTTCTTC. Protein sequence: CSVETVAGATYNEQFF.